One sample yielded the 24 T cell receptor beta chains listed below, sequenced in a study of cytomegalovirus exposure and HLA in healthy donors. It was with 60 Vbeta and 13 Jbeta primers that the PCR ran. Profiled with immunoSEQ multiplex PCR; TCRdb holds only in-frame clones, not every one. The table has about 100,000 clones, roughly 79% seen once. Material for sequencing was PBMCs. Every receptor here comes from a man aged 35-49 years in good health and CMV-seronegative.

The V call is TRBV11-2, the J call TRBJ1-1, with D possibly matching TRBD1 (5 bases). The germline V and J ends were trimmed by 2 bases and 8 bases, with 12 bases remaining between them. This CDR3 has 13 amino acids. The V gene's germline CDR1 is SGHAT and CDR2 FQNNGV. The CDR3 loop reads CASSLLTVSEAFF. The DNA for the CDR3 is TGTGCCAGCAGCTTATTGACAGTATCGGAAGCTTTCTTT.

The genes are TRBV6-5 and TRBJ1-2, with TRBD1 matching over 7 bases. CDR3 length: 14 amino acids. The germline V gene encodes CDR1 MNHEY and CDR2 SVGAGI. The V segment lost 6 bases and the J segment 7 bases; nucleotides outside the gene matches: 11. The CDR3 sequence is CASRASQGWGGYTF. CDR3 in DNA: TGTGCCAGCAGAGCATCACAGGGGTGGGGTGGCTACACCTTC.

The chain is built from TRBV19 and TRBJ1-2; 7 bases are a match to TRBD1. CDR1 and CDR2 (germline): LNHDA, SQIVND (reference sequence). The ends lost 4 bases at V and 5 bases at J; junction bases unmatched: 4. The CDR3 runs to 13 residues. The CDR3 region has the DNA TGTGCCAGTAGTAGTGGACAGGATTATGGCTACACCTTC. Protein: CASSSGQDYGYTF.

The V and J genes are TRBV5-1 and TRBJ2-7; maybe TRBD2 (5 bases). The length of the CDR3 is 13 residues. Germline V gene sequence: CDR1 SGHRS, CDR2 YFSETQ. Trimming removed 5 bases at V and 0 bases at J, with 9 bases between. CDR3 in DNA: TGCGCCAGCAGGACCACTAGCTCCTACGAGCAGTACTTC. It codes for CASRTTSSYEQYF.

The CDR3 sequence is CASSPRESPDTQYF. The CDR3 nucleotides are TGTGCCAGCAGCCCCCGGGAATCACCAGATACGCAGTATTTT. The chain is built from TRBV7-2 and TRBJ2-3, with D possibly matching TRBD2 (5 bases). V lost 5 bases, J lost 4 bases, and 13 bases lay in between. This CDR3 has 14 residues. The V gene's germline CDR1 is SGHTA and CDR2 FQGNSA. Complete variable domain (other parts from reference TRBV7-2 and TRBJ2-3): GAGVSQSPSNKVTEKGKDVELRCDPISGHTALYWYRQSLGQGLEFLIYFQGNSAPDKSGLPSDRFSAERTGGSVSTLTIQRTQQEDSAVYLCASSPRESPDTQYFGPGTRLTVL.

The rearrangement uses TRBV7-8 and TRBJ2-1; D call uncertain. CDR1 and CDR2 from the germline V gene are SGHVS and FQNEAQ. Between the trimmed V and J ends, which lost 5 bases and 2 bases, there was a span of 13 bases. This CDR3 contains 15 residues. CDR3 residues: CASSPTESAYNEQFF. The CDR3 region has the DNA TGTGCCAGCAGCCCAACAGAGTCCGCCTACAATGAGCAGTTCTTC.

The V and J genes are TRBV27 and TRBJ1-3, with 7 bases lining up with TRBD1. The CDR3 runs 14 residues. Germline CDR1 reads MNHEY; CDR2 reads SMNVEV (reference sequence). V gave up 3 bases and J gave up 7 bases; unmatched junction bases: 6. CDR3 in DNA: TGTGCCAGCAGTTTGATGACAGGGTCGAACACCATATATTTT. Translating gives CASSLMTGSNTIYF.

This chain's CDR3 is CASSFGVTRVNSPLHF. The CDR3 DNA reads TGTGCCAGCAGCTTCGGGGTTACACGGGTCAATTCACCCCTCCACTTT. The V call is TRBV5-4, the J call TRBJ1-6; D is unclear. CDR3 length: 16 residues. CDR1 is SGHNT, CDR2 YYREEE, per germline (reference sequence). V was clipped by 2 bases and J by 7 bases, with 16 bases between them.

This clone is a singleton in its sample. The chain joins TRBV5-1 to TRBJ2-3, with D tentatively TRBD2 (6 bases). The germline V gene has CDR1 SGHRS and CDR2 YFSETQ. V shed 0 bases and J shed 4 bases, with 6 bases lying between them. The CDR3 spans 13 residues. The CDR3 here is CASSLGGADTQYF. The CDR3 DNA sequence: TGCGCCAGCAGCTTGGGGGGGGCAGATACGCAGTATTTT.

CDR3 DNA: TGTGCCAGCAGCTCCGGACAGGGTAGGCTGCGTGCTTTCTTT. Encoded protein: CASSSGQGRLRAFF. J is TRBJ1-1 and V is TRBV11-1, with 8 bases that match TRBD1. Germline CDR1 reads SGHAT; CDR2 reads FQDESV (reference sequence). CDR3 length: 14 residues. Trimming cost V 4 bases and J 11 bases; bases outside gene matches: 12.

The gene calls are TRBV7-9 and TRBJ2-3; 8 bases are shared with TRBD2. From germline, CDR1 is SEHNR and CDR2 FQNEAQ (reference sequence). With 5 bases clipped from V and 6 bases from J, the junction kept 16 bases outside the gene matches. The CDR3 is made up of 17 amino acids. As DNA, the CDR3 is TGTGCCAGCAGCCCGGGACGGAAACTAGCGGATGGGGATACGCAGTATTTT. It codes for CASSPGRKLADGDTQYF.

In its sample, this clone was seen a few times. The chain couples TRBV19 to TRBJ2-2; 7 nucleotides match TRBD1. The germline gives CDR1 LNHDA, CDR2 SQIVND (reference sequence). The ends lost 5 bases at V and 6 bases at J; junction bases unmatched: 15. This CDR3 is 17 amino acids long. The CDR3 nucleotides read TGTGCCAGTAGTCCCTTAAACCGGGACAGAGGGGCCGGGGAGCTGTTTTTT. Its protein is CASSPLNRDRGAGELFF.

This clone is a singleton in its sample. The CDR3 nucleotides read TGTGCCAGCAGACCCAGGGACAGGGAACGTGGCTACACCTTC. Its translation is CASRPRDRERGYTF. The chain links TRBV27 to TRBJ1-2, with TRBD1 matching 9 bases. The germline gives CDR1 MNHEY, CDR2 SMNVEV (reference sequence). The CDR3 is made up of 14 amino acids. V lost 6 bases to trimming and J lost 7 bases; unmatched junction nucleotides: 9.

CDR3 in amino acids: CASMGQGAPLTEAFF. CDR3 nucleotides: TGTGCCAGTATGGGGCAGGGCGCTCCGCTCACTGAAGCTTTCTTT. V is TRBV19 and J is TRBJ1-1; tentatively, D is TRBD1 (5 bases). The CDR3 is 15 amino acids. With 7 bases removed from V and 4 bases from J, the gap between germline ends came to 19 bases. From germline, CDR1 is LNHDA and CDR2 SQIVND (reference sequence).

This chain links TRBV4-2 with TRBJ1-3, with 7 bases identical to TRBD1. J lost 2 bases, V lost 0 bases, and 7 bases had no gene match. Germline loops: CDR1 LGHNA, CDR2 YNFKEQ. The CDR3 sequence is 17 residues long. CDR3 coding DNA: TGTGCCAGCAGCCAAGATCCCCAGGGGGTTGCTGGAAACACCATATATTTT. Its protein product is CASSQDPQGVAGNTIYF.

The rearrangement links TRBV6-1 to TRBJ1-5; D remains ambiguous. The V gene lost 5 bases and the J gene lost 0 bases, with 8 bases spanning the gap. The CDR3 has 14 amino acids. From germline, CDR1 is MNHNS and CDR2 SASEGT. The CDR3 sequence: CASSSQYSNQPQHF. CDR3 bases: TGTGCCAGCAGTAGCCAATATAGCAATCAGCCCCAGCATTTT.

DNA for the CDR3: TGTGCCAGTAGTATAGATCGGACTAGCGGGGCATCCACAGATACGCAGTATTTT. Translating it yields CASSIDRTSGASTDTQYF. The chain employs TRBV19 and TRBJ2-3; 12 bases map to TRBD2. From germline, CDR1 is LNHDA and CDR2 SQIVND (reference sequence). V shed 0 bases, J shed 2 bases, and the junction held 6 bases outside the gene matches. This CDR3 spans 18 amino acids.

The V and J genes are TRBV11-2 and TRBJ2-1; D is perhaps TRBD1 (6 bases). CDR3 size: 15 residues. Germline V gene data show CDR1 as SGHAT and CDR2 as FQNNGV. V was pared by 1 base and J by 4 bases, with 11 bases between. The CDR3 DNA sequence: TGTGCCAGCAGCTTAGGCCCAGACAGGTACAATGAGCAGTTCTTC. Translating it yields CASSLGPDRYNEQFF.

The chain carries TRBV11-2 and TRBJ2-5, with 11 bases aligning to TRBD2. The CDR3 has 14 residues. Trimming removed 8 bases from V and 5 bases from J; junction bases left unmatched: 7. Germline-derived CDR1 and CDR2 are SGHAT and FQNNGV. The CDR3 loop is CASAGTSGSETQYF. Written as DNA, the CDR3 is TGTGCCAGCGCCGGGACTAGCGGTTCGGAGACCCAGTACTTC. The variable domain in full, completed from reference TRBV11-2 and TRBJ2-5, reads EAGVAQSPRYKIIEKRQSVAFWCNPISGHATLYWYQQILGQGPKLLIQFQNNGVVDDSQLPKDRFSAERLKGVDSTLKIQPAKLEDSAVYLCASAGTSGSETQYFGPGTRLLVL.

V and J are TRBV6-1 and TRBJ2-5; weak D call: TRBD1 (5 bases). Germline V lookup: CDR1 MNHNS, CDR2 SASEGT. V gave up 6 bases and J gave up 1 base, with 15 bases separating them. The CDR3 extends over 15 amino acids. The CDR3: CASSPQGAFQETQYF. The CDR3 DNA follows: TGTGCCAGCAGCCCCCAAGGGGCCTTCCAAGAGACCCAGTACTTC.

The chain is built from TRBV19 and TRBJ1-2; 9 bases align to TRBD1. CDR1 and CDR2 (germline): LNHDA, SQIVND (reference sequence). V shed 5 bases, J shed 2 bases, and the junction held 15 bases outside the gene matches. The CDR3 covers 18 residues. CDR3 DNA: TGTGCCAGTAGTTCGGCCGGGACAGGGCGAAAAGAGAACTATGGCTACACCTTC. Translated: CASSSAGTGRKENYGYTF.

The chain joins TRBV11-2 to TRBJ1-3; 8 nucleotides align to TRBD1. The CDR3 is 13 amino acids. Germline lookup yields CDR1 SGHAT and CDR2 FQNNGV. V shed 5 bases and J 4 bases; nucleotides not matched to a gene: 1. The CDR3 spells CASSRTGGNTIYF. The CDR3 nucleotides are TGTGCCAGCAGCCGGACAGGGGGAAACACCATATATTTT.

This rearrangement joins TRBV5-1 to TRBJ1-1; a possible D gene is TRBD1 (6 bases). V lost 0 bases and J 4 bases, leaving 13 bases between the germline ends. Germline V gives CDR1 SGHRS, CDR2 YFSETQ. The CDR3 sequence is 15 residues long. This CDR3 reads CASSLVPGQFTEAFF. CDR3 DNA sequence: TGCGCCAGCAGCTTGGTTCCCGGACAGTTCACTGAAGCTTTCTTT.

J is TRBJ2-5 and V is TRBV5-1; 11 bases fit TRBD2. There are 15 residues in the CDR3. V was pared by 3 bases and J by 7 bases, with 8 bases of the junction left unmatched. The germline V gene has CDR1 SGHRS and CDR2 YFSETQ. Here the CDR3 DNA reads TGCGCCAGCAGCTACTTAGCGGGGGGGCCGGTGACCCAGTACTTC. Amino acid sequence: CASSYLAGGPVTQYF.